Below are 21 T cell receptor beta chains sequenced from a single sample in a study of Ad26.COV2.S vaccination and SARS-CoV-2 variants (dated by TCRdb to the early 2020s). The treatment or condition label of this sample denotes: 15 to 20 received Ad26.COV2.S at low or high dose, single or two shots; roughly 5 received placebo; per-sample allocation not given. For vaccine and placebo recipients, repertoires were sequenced using samples collected on day 63 after the first injection. The library was built by means of the immunoSEQ multiplex PCR assay. TCRdb holds this immuneACCESS table with in-frame rearrangements only. Some clones are missing; in checked studies, unresolved V genes explain under half, and the rest has no known cause. This sample is represented by a few hundred thousand clones; about 80% of them were singletons. The ten largest clones represent about 7.4% of the sample. Sequences were derived from peripheral blood, sampled in a trial of Ad26.COV2.S vaccine versus placebo. The receptors originated from a person between 18 and 59 years old who received the Ad26.COV2.S COVID-19 vaccine or a placebo.

V is TRBV6-5 and J is TRBJ1-6; D might be TRBD1 (5 bases). The CDR3 loop spans 15 amino acids. Per the germline V gene, CDR1 is MNHEY and CDR2 is SVGAGI. Trimming took off 0 bases at V and 8 bases at J, with 11 bases between the two ends. CDR3 DNA: TGTGCCAGCAGTTACTCGAGGGGCGGCTATTCACCCCTCCACTTT. Residues: CASSYSRGGYSPLHF.

The chain has TRBV6-4 and TRBJ1-5; TRBD1 matches 7 bases. With 6 bases clipped from V and 2 bases from J, the junction kept 7 bases outside the gene matches. Germline values: CDR1 MRHNA, CDR2 SNTAGT. The CDR3 is made up of 15 amino acids. This CDR3 reads CASRQTGSGNQPQHF. CDR3 nucleotide sequence: TGTGCCAGCAGACAGACAGGGTCAGGCAATCAGCCCCAGCATTTT.

This clone was picked up a small number of times. The chain links TRBV2 to TRBJ1-3, with D unresolved. Germline V gene data show CDR1 as SNHLY and CDR2 as FYNNEI. V lost 2 bases and J lost 5, with 16 bases in between. CDR3 length equals 16 residues. Here the CDR3 DNA reads TGTGCCAGCAGTGAACCCAGGACGGATCCGAGAAACACCATATATTTT. This translates into CASSEPRTDPRNTIYF.

The chain joins TRBV4-1 to TRBJ2-1; the D gene is possibly TRBD1 (9 bases). The V gene lost 3 bases and the J gene lost 7 bases, with 34 bases spanning the gap. This CDR3 region has 21 residues. Germline CDR1 reads MGHRA; CDR2 reads YSYEKL. CDR3 protein: CASSQTRGRGSNSGTGNEQFF. The CDR3 coding sequence is TGCGCCAGCAGCCAGACCCGGGGGAGGGGAAGTAATAGCGGGACAGGGAATGAGCAGTTCTTC.

The chain links TRBV20-1 to TRBJ2-3; 11 bases line up with TRBD2. The CDR3 sequence is 16 residues long. The V gene end was trimmed by 3 bases and the J gene end by 1 base; junction bases not matched to a gene: 6. Germline assignment: CDR1 DFQATT and CDR2 SNEGSKA (reference sequence). CDR3 protein: CSASFLAGGGTDTQYF. DNA for the CDR3: TGCAGTGCTAGTTTCCTAGCGGGGGGCGGCACAGATACGCAGTATTTT.

The chain joins TRBV6-6 to TRBJ1-2; perhaps TRBD1 as D (5 bases). V gave up 5 bases and J gave up 2 bases, with 12 bases separating them. Germline loops: CDR1 MNHNY, CDR2 SVGAGI (reference sequence). The CDR3 loop spans 14 amino acids. In DNA, the CDR3 is TGTGCCAGCAGTAGGCTCGGACACAACTATGGCTACACCTTC. This sequence encodes CASSRLGHNYGYTF.

The V and J genes are TRBV4-2 and TRBJ1-2; D gene uncertain. This CDR3 has 14 residues. Germline loops: CDR1 LGHNA, CDR2 YNFKEQ. Trimming shortened V by 0 bases and J by 4 bases, and 9 bases separated the two germline ends. In nucleotides, the CDR3 is TGTGCCAGCAGCCAAGATTTGGTATCCTATGGCTACACCTTC. Its protein product is CASSQDLVSYGYTF.

CDR3 sequence reads: CATTDSGRIGEQYF. DNA for the CDR3: TGTGCCACCACTGACAGCGGAAGAATCGGCGAGCAGTACTTC. V and J are TRBV24-1 and TRBJ2-7; D could derive from TRBD1 or TRBD2 (5 bases each). V was clipped by 8 bases and J by 6 bases, with 19 bases between them. The CDR3 is 14 residues long. Germline CDR1 and CDR2: KGHDR and SFDVKD.

This clone occurred a few times. The chain is built from TRBV10-1 and TRBJ1-5, with D unclear. In germline, CDR1 is WNHNN, CDR2 SYGVQD (reference sequence). V was pared by 3 bases and J by 4 bases, with 7 bases between. The CDR3 is 13 residues long. The CDR3 here is CASSEAGNQPQHF. In DNA, the CDR3 is TGCGCCAGCAGTGAAGCAGGAAATCAGCCCCAGCATTTT.

The genes are TRBV4-1 and TRBJ1-1, with no clear D. The CDR3 is made up of 14 amino acids. The germline V and J ends were trimmed by 4 bases and 1 base, with 10 bases remaining between them. Germline CDR1 MGHRA, CDR2 YSYEKL. The CDR3 spells CASSPRIWNTEAFF. The CDR3 bases are TGCGCCAGCAGCCCCCGGATTTGGAACACTGAAGCTTTCTTT.

The chain couples TRBV29-1 to TRBJ1-2; D unclear. CDR1 and CDR2 from the germline V gene are SQVTM and ANQGSEA. This CDR3 is built from 10 residues. Between the trimmed V and J ends, which lost 4 bases and 8 bases, there was a span of 8 bases. CDR3 residues: CSVVHDGYTF. The DNA for the CDR3 is TGCAGCGTTGTGCATGACGGCTACACCTTC.

V and J are TRBV6-5 and TRBJ1-2; 8 bases align to TRBD1. In germline, CDR1 is MNHEY, CDR2 SVGAGI. This CDR3 has 16 amino acids. V lost 2 bases and J lost 4; bases outside the gene matches: 9. CDR3 in amino acids: CASSYDRGKTGYGYTF. The CDR3 DNA is TGTGCCAGCAGTTACGACAGGGGAAAGACGGGCTATGGCTACACCTTC.

The chain couples TRBV7-3 to TRBJ2-3; D uncertain. CDR1 and CDR2 (germline): SGHTA, FQGTGA. Trimming removed 2 bases at V and 9 bases at J, with 15 bases between. CDR3 length: 14 amino acids. CDR3 DNA: TGTGCCAGCAGCTTACGGGCAGGTGGTGGAACGCAGTATTTT. Amino acid sequence: CASSLRAGGGTQYF. Looking up the rest from reference TRBV7-3 and TRBJ2-3 gives the full variable domain: GAGVSQTPSNKVTEKGKYVELRCDPISGHTALYWYRQSLGQGPEFLIYFQGTGAADDSGLPNDRFFAVRPEGSVSTLKIQRTERGDSAVYLCASSLRAGGGTQYFGPGTRLTVL.

V and J are TRBV9 and TRBJ1-6; tentative D call: TRBD1 (5 bases). CDR1 and CDR2 from the germline V gene are SGDLS and YYNGEE. The CDR3 contains 17 residues. V was pared by 4 bases and J by 0 bases, with 14 bases between. The CDR3, as DNA: TGTGCCAGCAGCTCGCGGGACCTCAGCTCCTATAATTCACCCCTCCACTTT. Translation gives CASSSRDLSSYNSPLHF.

The chain couples TRBV9 to TRBJ1-4; possibly TRBD1 for D (6 bases). CDR1 SGDLS and CDR2 YYNGEE come from the germline V gene. The V end was cut by 3 bases, the J end by 3 bases, with 18 bases between. CDR3 length: 17 residues. This CDR3 is CASSEGWRGGANEKLFF. DNA for the CDR3: TGTGCCAGCAGCGAGGGATGGAGAGGGGGAGCTAATGAAAAACTGTTTTTT.

The V gene is TRBV7-2, the J gene TRBJ1-1; 8 nucleotides agree with TRBD1. V lost 2 bases and J lost 4; bases outside the gene matches: 3. Germline CDR1 reads SGHTA; CDR2 reads FQGNSA. This CDR3 region has 14 residues. CDR3 sequence reads: CASSLQGAGTEAFF. As DNA, the CDR3 is TGTGCCAGCAGCTTACAGGGGGCTGGCACTGAAGCTTTCTTT.

This chain connects TRBV6-5 to TRBJ2-7; 9 bases fit TRBD1. Germline CDR1 MNHEY, CDR2 SVGAGI. The trim removed 7 bases at V and 6 bases at J, leaving 7 bases unmatched. The CDR3 is made up of 13 amino acids. CDR3 in DNA: TGTGCCAGCAAGAACAGGGGGCGCCCCGAGCAGTACTTC. It yields the protein CASKNRGRPEQYF.

V and J are TRBV10-3 and TRBJ2-1; TRBD2 matches 8 bases. Looked up from germline, CDR1 is ENHRY and CDR2 is SYGVKD. The trim removed 6 bases at V and 4 bases at J, leaving 11 bases unmatched. This CDR3 contains 16 residues. The CDR3 region has the DNA TGTGCCATCAGATCGGCTTTGCGGGGGGTTTACAATGAGCAGTTCTTC. Protein sequence: CAIRSALRGVYNEQFF.

The chain has TRBV19 and TRBJ2-7; TRBD2 agrees at 11 bases. Looked up from germline, CDR1 is LNHDA and CDR2 is SQIVND (reference sequence). The CDR3 is made up of 15 amino acids. The V gene end was trimmed by 5 bases and the J gene end by 0 bases; junction bases not matched to a gene: 3. CDR3: CASSFSGRASYEQYF. The CDR3 DNA follows: TGTGCCAGTAGTTTTAGCGGGAGGGCCTCCTACGAGCAGTACTTC.

This clone showed up just once. CDR3 residues: CASSWLAGGIYEQYF. The CDR3 nucleotides read TGTGCCAGCAGTTGGCTAGCGGGAGGCATCTACGAGCAGTACTTC. The chain has TRBV27 and TRBJ2-7; 11 nucleotides match TRBD2. CDR1 and CDR2 from the germline V gene are MNHEY and SMNVEV (reference sequence). Trimming at V came to 4 bases and at J to 3 bases, leaving 5 bases not matched to a gene. The CDR3 length is 15 residues.

This chain uses TRBV7-9 with TRBJ1-1; perhaps TRBD1 as D (6 bases). CDR3 length: 13 residues. Per the germline V gene, CDR1 is SEHNR and CDR2 is FQNEAQ (reference sequence). V gave up 2 bases and J gave up 6 bases, with 10 bases separating them. The CDR3 protein is CASSLNRDAEAFF. Written as DNA, the CDR3 is TGTGCCAGCAGCTTAAACAGGGACGCTGAAGCTTTCTTT.